Listed below are T cell receptor beta chains from one sample, sequenced in a study of beta chain features in type 1 diabetes. Sequencing used immunoSEQ multiplex PCR; TCRdb keeps in-frame clones, though not all of them. The sample records some 500,000 clones, approximately 10% being singletons. Input material: naive CD4+ T cells from blood. The source of these receptors is a young woman in good health. Both conserved end residues are part of each CDR3. A D gene is named only where the DNA matches it firmly. Clone size is not always given. Where it is, it says once, few, many or a class for expanded clones.

cdr3_nt: TGTGCCAGTAGTATATCACTAGCGGGAGATGAGCAGTTCTTC; cdr3_aa: CASSISLAGDEQFF; clone_size: few; d_call: TRBD2; j_call: TRBJ2-1; v_call: TRBV19
cdr3_nt: TGTGCCTGGAGTACAACTAGCGGGAGGCACACCGGGGAGCTGTTTTTT; cdr3_aa: CAWSTTSGRHTGELFF; clone_size: few; d_call: TRBD2; j_call: TRBJ2-2; v_call: TRBV30
cdr3_nt: TGTGCCAGCAGCGTCACAGGGCTGGGTATCGGTGAAGCTTTCTTT; cdr3_aa: CASSVTGLGIGEAFF; clone_size: NA; d_call: NA; j_call: TRBJ1-1; v_call: TRBV9
cdr3_nt: TGTGCCAGCAGCTTTGGACTGACCCTAGCCAAAAACATTCAGTACTTC; cdr3_aa: CASSFGLTLAKNIQYF; clone_size: few; d_call: NA; j_call: TRBJ2-4; v_call: TRBV7-2
cdr3_nt: TGTGCCAGCAGCTTAATCGGGACAGCTCCCCAAGAGACCCAGTACTTC; cdr3_aa: CASSLIGTAPQETQYF; clone_size: NA; d_call: TRBD1; j_call: TRBJ2-5; v_call: TRBV7-3
cdr3_nt: TGTGCCACCAGTCTAGGGCAGCCTACGCAGTATTTT; cdr3_aa: CATSLGQPTQYF; clone_size: few; d_call: NA; j_call: TRBJ2-3; v_call: TRBV15
cdr3_nt: TGTGCCAGCAGTTACCGCAGGGATTATAAGGACGAGCAGTACTTC; cdr3_aa: CASSYRRDYKDEQYF; clone_size: few; d_call: NA; j_call: TRBJ2-7; v_call: TRBV6-5
cdr3_nt: TGTGCCAGCAGACTGGGTCCCGACGGTGAGCAGTTCTTC; cdr3_aa: CASRLGPDGEQFF; clone_size: few; d_call: NA; j_call: TRBJ2-1; v_call: TRBV2
cdr3_nt: TGTGCCAGCAGCTTTTCGGGACTAAACACCGGGGAGCTGTTTTTT; cdr3_aa: CASSFSGLNTGELFF; clone_size: few; d_call: TRBD2; j_call: TRBJ2-2; v_call: TRBV7-9
cdr3_nt: TGTGCCAGCAGCGTAGTACCTAACAATGAGCAGTTCTTC; cdr3_aa: CASSVVPNNEQFF; clone_size: NA; d_call: NA; j_call: TRBJ2-1; v_call: TRBV9
cdr3_nt: TGTGCCAGCAGCCAGGGAATTTACTATGGCTACACCTTC; cdr3_aa: CASSQGIYYGYTF; clone_size: NA; d_call: NA; j_call: TRBJ1-2; v_call: TRBV14
cdr3_nt: TGCAGCGCCCAACGACTAGCGGAGAACACCGGGGAGCTGTTTTTT; cdr3_aa: CSAQRLAENTGELFF; clone_size: few; d_call: TRBD2; j_call: TRBJ2-2; v_call: TRBV29-1
cdr3_nt: TGTGCCAGCAGCTTATTCGCGGGAGTATATAATGAGCAGTTCTTC; cdr3_aa: CASSLFAGVYNEQFF; clone_size: few; d_call: TRBD2; j_call: TRBJ2-1; v_call: TRBV7-9